Listed below are T cell receptor beta chains from one sample, sequenced in a study of blood T cell repertoires in COVID-19. Assay used: immunoSEQ multiplex PCR; TCRdb lists only in-frame clones, some missing. The table shows fewer than 300,000 clones, with 88% occurring only once. Sequencing used peripheral blood. Receptors were obtained from a woman aged 25 to 45 with acute or convalescent COVID-19. Both conserved end residues are part of each CDR3. The D gene is left open where the match is weak.

v_call d_call cdr3_aa
TRBV5-4 TRBD2 CASSFGTSSAYEQYF
TRBV6-5 NA CASSRLVPPRDTQYF
TRBV5-6 TRBD2 CASSRLTSETDTQYF
TRBV19 TRBD1 CASSIPGQVGTDTQYF
TRBV3-1/TRBV3-2 NA CASSQTTGLSGANVLTF
TRBV11-2 TRBD1 CASSFYRMDRGEETQYF
TRBV14 NA CASSQAYEQYF
TRBV6-1 NA CASSEVTVGPIYF
TRBV10-2 TRBD2 CASSEPGLAVTDTQYF
TRBV29-1 NA CSVSQGLNTEAFF
TRBV7-2 TRBD1 CASSLAGTASEQYF
TRBV9 TRBD2 CASGRLAVTNTGELFF